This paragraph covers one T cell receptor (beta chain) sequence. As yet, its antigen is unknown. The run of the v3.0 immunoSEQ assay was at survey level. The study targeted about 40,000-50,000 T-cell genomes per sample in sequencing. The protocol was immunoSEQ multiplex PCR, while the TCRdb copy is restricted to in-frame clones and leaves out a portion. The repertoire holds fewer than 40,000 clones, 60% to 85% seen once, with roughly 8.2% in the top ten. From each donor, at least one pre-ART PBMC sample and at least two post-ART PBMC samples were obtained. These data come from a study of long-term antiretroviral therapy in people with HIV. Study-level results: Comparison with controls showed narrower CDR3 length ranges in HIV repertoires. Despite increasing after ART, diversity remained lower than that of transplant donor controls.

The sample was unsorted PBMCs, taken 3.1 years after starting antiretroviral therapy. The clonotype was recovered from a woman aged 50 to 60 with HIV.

The CDR3 spells CASSEGQGRYQPQHF. In nucleotides, the CDR3 is TGTGCCAGCAGTGAAGGACAGGGGAGGTATCAGCCCCAGCATTTT. The chain employs TRBV6-1 and TRBJ1-5; 8 bases line up with TRBD1. The germline CDR1 and CDR2 sequences are MNHNS and SASEGT. This CDR3 comprises 15 residues. Trimming cost V 1 base and J 5 bases; bases outside gene matches: 4.